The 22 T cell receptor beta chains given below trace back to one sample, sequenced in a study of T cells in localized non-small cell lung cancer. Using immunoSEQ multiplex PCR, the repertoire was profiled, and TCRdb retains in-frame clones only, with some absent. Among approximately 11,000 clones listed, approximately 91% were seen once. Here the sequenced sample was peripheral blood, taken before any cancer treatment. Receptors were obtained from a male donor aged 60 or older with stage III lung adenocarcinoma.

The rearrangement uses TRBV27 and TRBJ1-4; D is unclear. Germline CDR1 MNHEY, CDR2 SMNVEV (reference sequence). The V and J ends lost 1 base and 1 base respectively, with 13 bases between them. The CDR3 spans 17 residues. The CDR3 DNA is TGTGCCAGCAGTTTATTCCCTACTGGGGTAACTAATGAAAAACTGTTTTTT. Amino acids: CASSLFPTGVTNEKLFF.

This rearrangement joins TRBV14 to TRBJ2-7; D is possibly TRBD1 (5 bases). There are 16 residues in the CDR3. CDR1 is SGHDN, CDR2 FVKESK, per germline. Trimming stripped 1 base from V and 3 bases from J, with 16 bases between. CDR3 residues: CASSQVWGYKNYEQYF. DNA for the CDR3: TGTGCCAGCAGCCAAGTCTGGGGCTATAAGAACTACGAGCAGTACTTC.

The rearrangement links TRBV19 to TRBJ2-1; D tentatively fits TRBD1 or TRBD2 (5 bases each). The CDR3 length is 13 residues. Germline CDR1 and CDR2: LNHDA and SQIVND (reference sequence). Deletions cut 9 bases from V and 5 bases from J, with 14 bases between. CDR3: CASTGWGDNEQFF. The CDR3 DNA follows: TGTGCCAGCACGGGGTGGGGCGACAATGAGCAGTTCTTC. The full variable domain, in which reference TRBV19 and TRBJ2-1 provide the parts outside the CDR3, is DGGITQSPKYLFRKEGQNVTLSCEQNLNHDAMYWYRQDPGQGLRLIYYSQIVNDFQKGDIAEGYSVSREKKESFPLTVTSAQKNPTAFYLCASTGWGDNEQFFGPGTRLTVL.

The CDR3 reads CATKQGGSYEQYF. CDR3 nucleotide sequence: TGTGCCACGAAACAGGGGGGCTCCTACGAGCAGTACTTC. The chain joins TRBV2 to TRBJ2-7, with 8 bases fitting TRBD1. Trimming cost V 10 bases and J 0 bases; bases outside gene matches: 5. This CDR3 contains 13 residues. CDR1 and CDR2 from the germline V gene are SNHLY and FYNNEI.

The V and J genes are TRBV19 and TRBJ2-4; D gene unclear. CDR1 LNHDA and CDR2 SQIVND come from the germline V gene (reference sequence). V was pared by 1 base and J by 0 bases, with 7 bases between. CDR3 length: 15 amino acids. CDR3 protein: CASSIGRLAKNIQYF. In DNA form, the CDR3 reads TGTGCCAGTAGTATAGGGCGACTAGCCAAAAACATTCAGTACTTC.

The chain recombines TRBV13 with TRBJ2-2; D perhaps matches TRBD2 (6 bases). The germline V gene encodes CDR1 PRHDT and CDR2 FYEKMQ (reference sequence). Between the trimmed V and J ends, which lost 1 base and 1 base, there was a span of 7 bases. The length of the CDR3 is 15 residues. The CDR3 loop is CASSLAGLNTGELFF. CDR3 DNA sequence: TGTGCCAGCAGCTTAGCGGGACTGAACACCGGGGAGCTGTTTTTT.

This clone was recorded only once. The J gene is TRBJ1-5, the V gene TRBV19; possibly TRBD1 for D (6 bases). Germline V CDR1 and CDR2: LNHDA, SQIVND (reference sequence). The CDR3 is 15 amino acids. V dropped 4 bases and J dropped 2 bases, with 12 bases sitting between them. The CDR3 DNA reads TGTGCCAGTAGTAAACAGGGATGGGGCAATCAGCCCCAGCATTTT. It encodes CASSKQGWGNQPQHF.

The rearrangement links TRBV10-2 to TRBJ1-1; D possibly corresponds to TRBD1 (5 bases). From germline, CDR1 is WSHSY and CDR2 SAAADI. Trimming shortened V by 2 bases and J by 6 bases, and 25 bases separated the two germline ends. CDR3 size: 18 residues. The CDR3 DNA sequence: TGCGCCAGCAGTGAGGGGGCAGGAGTTAGTAGCTGGGCTTCTGAAGCTTTCTTT. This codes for CASSEGAGVSSWASEAFF.

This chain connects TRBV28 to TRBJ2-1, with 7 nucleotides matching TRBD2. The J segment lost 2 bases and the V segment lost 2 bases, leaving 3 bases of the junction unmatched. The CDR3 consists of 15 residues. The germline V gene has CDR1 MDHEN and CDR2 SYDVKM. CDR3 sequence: CASSLAGVTYNEQFF. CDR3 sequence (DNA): TGTGCCAGCAGTTTAGCGGGGGTGACCTACAATGAGCAGTTCTTC.

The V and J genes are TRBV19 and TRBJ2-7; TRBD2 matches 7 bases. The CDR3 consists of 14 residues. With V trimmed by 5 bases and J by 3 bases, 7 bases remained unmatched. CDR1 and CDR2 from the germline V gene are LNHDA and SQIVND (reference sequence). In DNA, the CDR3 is TGTGCCAGTAGTCCCCCGGGAGGAGGCTACGAGCAGTACTTC. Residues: CASSPPGGGYEQYF.

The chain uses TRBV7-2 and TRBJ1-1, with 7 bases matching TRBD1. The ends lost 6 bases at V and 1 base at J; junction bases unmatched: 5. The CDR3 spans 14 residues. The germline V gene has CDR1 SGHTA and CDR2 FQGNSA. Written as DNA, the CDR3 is TGTGCCAGCAGTCCGGACAGGACGAACACTGAAGCTTTCTTT. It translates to CASSPDRTNTEAFF.

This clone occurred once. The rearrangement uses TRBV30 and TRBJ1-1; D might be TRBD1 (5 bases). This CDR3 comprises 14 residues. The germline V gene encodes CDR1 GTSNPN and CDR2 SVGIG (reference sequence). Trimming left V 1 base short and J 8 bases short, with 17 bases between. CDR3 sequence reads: CAWSDRRPGPEAFF. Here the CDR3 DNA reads TGTGCCTGGAGTGACAGGAGGCCGGGGCCAGAAGCTTTCTTT.

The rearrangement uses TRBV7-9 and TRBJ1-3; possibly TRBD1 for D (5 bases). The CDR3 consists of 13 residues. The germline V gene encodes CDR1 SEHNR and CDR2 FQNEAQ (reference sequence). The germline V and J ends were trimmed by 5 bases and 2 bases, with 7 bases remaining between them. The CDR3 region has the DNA TGTGCCAGCAGCAAGACAGCTGGAAACACCATATATTTT. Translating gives CASSKTAGNTIYF.

CDR3 coding DNA: TGTGCCAGCAGCCCGACGGGTTACAATGAGCAGTTCTTC. Translating it yields CASSPTGYNEQFF. J is TRBJ2-1 and V is TRBV5-4, with D unresolved. Germline V gene data show CDR1 as SGHNT and CDR2 as YYREEE (reference sequence). This CDR3 comprises 13 residues. V gave up 4 bases and J gave up 4 bases, with 9 bases separating them.

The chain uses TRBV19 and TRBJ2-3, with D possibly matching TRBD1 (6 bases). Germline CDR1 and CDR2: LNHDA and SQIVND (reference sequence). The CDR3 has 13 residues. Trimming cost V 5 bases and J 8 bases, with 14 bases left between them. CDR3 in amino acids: CASSVRQDGTQYF. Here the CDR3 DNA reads TGTGCCAGTAGTGTGAGACAGGACGGTACGCAGTATTTT.

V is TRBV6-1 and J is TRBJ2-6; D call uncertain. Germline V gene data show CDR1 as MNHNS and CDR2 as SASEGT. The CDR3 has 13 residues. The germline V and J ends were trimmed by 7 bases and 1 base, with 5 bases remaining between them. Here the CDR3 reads CASTRSGANVLTF. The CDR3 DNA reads TGTGCCAGCACGAGGTCTGGGGCCAACGTCCTGACTTTC.

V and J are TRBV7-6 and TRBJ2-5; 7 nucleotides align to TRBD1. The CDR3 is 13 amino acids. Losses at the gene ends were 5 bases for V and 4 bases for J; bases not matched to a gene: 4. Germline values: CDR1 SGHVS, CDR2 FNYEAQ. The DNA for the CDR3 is TGTGCCAGCAGCGGATACAGGGGAGAGACCCAGTACTTC. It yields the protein CASSGYRGETQYF.

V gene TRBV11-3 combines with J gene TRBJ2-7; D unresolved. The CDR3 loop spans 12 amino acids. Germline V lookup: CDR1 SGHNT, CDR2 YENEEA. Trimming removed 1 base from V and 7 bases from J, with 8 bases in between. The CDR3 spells CASSLARTEQYF. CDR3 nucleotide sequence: TGTGCCAGCAGCTTAGCCCGGACGGAGCAGTACTTC.

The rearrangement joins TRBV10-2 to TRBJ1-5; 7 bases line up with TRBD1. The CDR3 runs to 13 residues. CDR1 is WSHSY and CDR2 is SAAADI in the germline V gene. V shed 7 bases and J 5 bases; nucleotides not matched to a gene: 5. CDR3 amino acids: CASTDRDDQPQHF. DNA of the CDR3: TGCGCCAGCACTGACAGGGACGATCAGCCCCAGCATTTT.

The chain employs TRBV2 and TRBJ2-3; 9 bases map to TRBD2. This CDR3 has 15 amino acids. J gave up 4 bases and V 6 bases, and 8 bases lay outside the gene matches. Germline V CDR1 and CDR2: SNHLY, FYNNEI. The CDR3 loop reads CASSLSGSGADTQYF. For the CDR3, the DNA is TGTGCCAGCAGCCTTAGCGGGAGTGGTGCAGATACGCAGTATTTT.

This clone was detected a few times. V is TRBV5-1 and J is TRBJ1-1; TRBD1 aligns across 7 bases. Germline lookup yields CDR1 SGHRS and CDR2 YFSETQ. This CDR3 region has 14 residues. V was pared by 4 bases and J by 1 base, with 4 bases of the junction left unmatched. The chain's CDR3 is CASSRTGRNTEAFF. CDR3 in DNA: TGCGCCAGCAGCCGGACAGGAAGGAACACTGAAGCTTTCTTT.

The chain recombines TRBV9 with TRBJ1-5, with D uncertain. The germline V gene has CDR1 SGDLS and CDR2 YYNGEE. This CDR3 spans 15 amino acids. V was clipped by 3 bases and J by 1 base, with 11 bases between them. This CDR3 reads CASSAQDWSNQPQHF. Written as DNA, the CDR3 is TGTGCCAGCAGCGCGCAGGACTGGAGCAATCAGCCCCAGCATTTT.